This TCR beta chain came from a study of metastatic and nonmetastatic thyroid tumors. Turning to the study itself: Malignant and benign thyroid patients had repertoires compared in peripheral blood and tumor or nodule tissue.

Whole-study results and caveats: According to reports, the diversity of TCR beta was significantly higher in malignant thyroid tumors than in benign nodules, and this held in both blood and tumor samples.

Authors' processing steps: To classify distant metastasis in papillary thyroid cancer, a model was built from CDR3 differences across clinicopathological groups. TCRdb reanalyzed the PCR reads with MiXCR. These V and J calls derive from TCRdb rather than the authors' analysis. The sample lists fewer than 20,000 clones, approximately 20% occurring once. Germline V gives CDR1 SGHAT, CDR2 FQNNGV. V was shortened by 4 bases and J by 2 bases, with 6 bases between the two germline ends. The CDR3 is 12 amino acids. Before thyroid surgery, none of the patients had received any treatment. The sample holds many counts of this clone. Antigen: not known.

The TCR originated in a female donor with papillary thyroid cancer or a benign thyroid nodule (not recorded which). Some clones in this sample may be carry-over from other donors' samples. Sequencing was performed on tumor tissue. This rearrangement joins TRBV11-2 to TRBJ2-7; D unclear. The CDR3 DNA follows: TGTGCCAGCAGCTGGAAGGCCTACGAGCAGTACTTC. Protein sequence: CASSWKAYEQYF.